Presented here are 26 T cell receptor beta chains from one specimen sequenced in a study of PD-1 blockade in classical Hodgkin lymphoma. The table came from immunoSEQ multiplex PCR; TCRdb's copy has only in-frame clones and leaves some out. Here the sample spans 23,000 or so clones, about four fifths being singletons. The time point is: cycle 4 day 1 (C4D1), after less than seven weeks of nivolumab. Every patient experienced relapse after autologous stem cell transplantation, and brentuximab vedotin exposure varied. The material was peripheral blood mononuclear cells (PBMCs), obtained before the fourth cycle of nivolumab. These receptors all stem from a human donor with classical Hodgkin lymphoma.

The chain employs TRBV7-9 and TRBJ1-1, with D tentatively TRBD1 (6 bases). There are 14 residues in the CDR3. V lost 6 bases, J lost 6 bases, and 17 bases lay in between. Germline V gene lookup returns CDR1 SEHNR and CDR2 FQNEAQ (reference sequence). CDR3 in DNA: TGTGCCAGCAGATCCCCGGACAGCCCGTCTGAAGCTTTCTTT. It specifies CASRSPDSPSEAFF.

This rearrangement joins TRBV19 to TRBJ2-3; 10 bases are a match to TRBD2. With 3 bases clipped from V and 2 bases from J, the junction kept 2 bases outside the gene matches. This CDR3 is 15 amino acids long. Germline assignment: CDR1 LNHDA and CDR2 SQIVND (reference sequence). This CDR3 reads CASSILAGVTDTQYF. CDR3 DNA: TGTGCCAGTAGTATTCTAGCGGGGGTCACAGATACGCAGTATTTT.

The chain carries TRBV11-3 and TRBJ2-1; D ambiguous. The CDR3 has 17 amino acids. Germline V gives CDR1 SGHNT, CDR2 YENEEA. Trimming removed 6 bases from V and 0 bases from J, with 18 bases in between. CDR3 loop: CASSSEGSSSSYNEQFF. As DNA, the CDR3 is TGTGCCAGCAGTTCTGAAGGCTCTTCGAGCTCCTACAATGAGCAGTTCTTC.

This clone was seen a handful of times. The chain recombines TRBV29-1 with TRBJ2-7; D is unresolved. Germline V CDR1 and CDR2: SQVTM, ANQGSEA. This CDR3 has 11 residues. Trimming shortened V by 4 bases and J by 0 bases, and 4 bases separated the two germline ends. The DNA for the CDR3 is TGCAGCGTTGGTAGCTCCTACGAGCAGTACTTC. It is translated as CSVGSSYEQYF.

V usage is TRBV5-8 and J usage is TRBJ1-2; TRBD1 matches at 8 bases. The CDR3 loop spans 15 amino acids. Germline assignment: CDR1 SGHTS and CDR2 YDEGEE. V dropped 2 bases and J dropped 3; count of bases not matched to a gene: 6. The CDR3: CASSFDRGTDYGYTF. The CDR3 DNA follows: TGTGCCAGCAGCTTCGACAGGGGTACGGACTATGGCTACACCTTC.

The CDR3, as DNA: TGTGCCAGCAGCTTAGCGACAGGGGCTACCTACGAGCAGTACTTC. Protein product: CASSLATGATYEQYF. The rearrangement links TRBV7-9 to TRBJ2-7, with TRBD1 identical over 8 bases. After removal of 0 bases from V and 2 bases from J, the junction contained 3 bases not matched to a gene. This CDR3 has 15 amino acids. The germline CDR1 and CDR2 sequences are SEHNR and FQNEAQ (reference sequence).

In this sample, this clone turned up once. The rearrangement links TRBV15 to TRBJ1-5; D remains unclear. V lost 0 bases, J lost 2 bases, and 14 bases lay in between. The CDR3 spans 17 residues. Germline values: CDR1 LNHNV, CDR2 YYDKDF (reference sequence). The CDR3 bases are TGTGCCACCAGCAGAGATCTGTCAGGTGATGGCAATCAGCCCCAGCATTTT. Translating gives CATSRDLSGDGNQPQHF.

V gene TRBV9 combines with J gene TRBJ1-5, with 10 nucleotides matching TRBD1. With V trimmed by 0 bases and J by 7 bases, 4 bases remained unmatched. Per germline, CDR1 SGDLS and CDR2 YYNGEE. This CDR3 comprises 15 residues. CDR3 sequence reads: CASSVGQGAGQPQHF. The CDR3 DNA reads TGTGCCAGCAGCGTAGGACAGGGGGCTGGGCAGCCCCAGCATTTT.

The chain employs TRBV19 and TRBJ2-2; 7 bases are shared with TRBD2. This CDR3 is built from 14 residues. The ends lost 5 bases at V and 7 bases at J; junction bases unmatched: 7. Germline values: CDR1 LNHDA, CDR2 SQIVND (reference sequence). CDR3 residues: CASSWGRAVGELFF. CDR3 coding DNA: TGTGCCAGTAGTTGGGGGAGGGCCGTCGGGGAGCTGTTTTTT.

The chain uses TRBV19 and TRBJ2-7; D is possibly TRBD1 (6 bases). The CDR3 runs to 13 residues. Germline loops: CDR1 LNHDA, CDR2 SQIVND (reference sequence). V shed 5 bases and J shed 1 base, with 9 bases lying between them. CDR3 DNA: TGTGCCAGTAGTCGAGGGACATCCTACGAGCAGTACTTC. This sequence encodes CASSRGTSYEQYF.

The V and J genes are TRBV28 and TRBJ2-1; 13 bases are a match to TRBD2. The germline CDR1 and CDR2 sequences are MDHEN and SYDVKM. V shed 3 bases, J shed 0 bases, and the junction held 11 bases outside the gene matches. CDR3 length: 20 residues. CDR3 sequence: CASSFFGLAGVGASYNEQFF. CDR3 sequence (DNA): TGTGCCAGCAGTTTTTTCGGACTAGCGGGAGTTGGGGCCTCCTACAATGAGCAGTTCTTC. Together with reference TRBV28 and TRBJ2-1, the CDR3 gives the full variable domain: DVKVTQSSRYLVKRTGEKVFLECVQDMDHENMFWYRQDPGLGLRLIYFSYDVKMKEKGDIPEGYSVSREKKERFSLILESASTNQTSMYLCASSFFGLAGVGASYNEQFFGPGTRLTVL.

The J gene is TRBJ2-1, the V gene TRBV9; 11 nucleotides agree with TRBD2. The CDR3 extends over 19 amino acids. The germline V gene has CDR1 SGDLS and CDR2 YYNGEE. Trimming took 9 bases from V and 0 from J; bases not matched to a gene: 17. This CDR3 reads CANPIAGGFHGRSYNEQFF. The CDR3 DNA sequence: TGTGCCAACCCGATAGCGGGAGGGTTTCACGGGCGCTCCTACAATGAGCAGTTCTTC. Looking up the rest from reference TRBV9 and TRBJ2-1 gives the full variable domain: DSGVTQTPKHLITATGQRVTLRCSPRSGDLSVYWYQQSLDQGLQFLIQYYNGEERAKGNILERFSAQQFPDLHSELNLSSLELGDSALYFCANPIAGGFHGRSYNEQFFGPGTRLTVL.

The J gene is TRBJ1-5, the V gene TRBV5-1; 8 nucleotides agree with TRBD1. Trimming removed 4 bases from V and 6 bases from J; junction bases left unmatched: 6. This CDR3 has 14 residues. CDR1 is SGHRS, CDR2 YFSETQ, per germline. Written as DNA, the CDR3 is TGCGCCAGCAGCGATGGACAGGGCGGTCAGCCCCAGCATTTT. It specifies CASSDGQGGQPQHF.

The J gene is TRBJ2-1, the V gene TRBV5-1; possibly TRBD2 for D (5 bases). This CDR3 comprises 14 residues. Germline values: CDR1 SGHRS, CDR2 YFSETQ. The V end was cut by 1 base, the J end by 5 bases, with 10 bases between. This CDR3 reads CASSLSSPHNEQFF. The CDR3 DNA follows: TGCGCCAGCAGCTTGTCTAGCCCCCACAATGAGCAGTTCTTC.

In nucleotides, the CDR3 is TGTGCCAGCAGTTCGGACATCGACCTTGAAGCTTTCTTT. Protein: CASSSDIDLEAFF. The rearrangement links TRBV28 to TRBJ1-1; the D gene is possibly TRBD1 (5 bases). Germline lookup yields CDR1 MDHEN and CDR2 SYDVKM. V was trimmed by 4 bases and J by 7 bases, leaving 13 bases between them. The CDR3 spans 13 residues.

V usage is TRBV19 and J usage is TRBJ2-3; possible D gene TRBD2, 6 bases. V dropped 3 bases and J dropped 4 bases, with 11 bases sitting between them. CDR1 is LNHDA, CDR2 SQIVND, per germline (reference sequence). The CDR3 has 14 amino acids. This chain's CDR3 is CASSIGSGADTQYF. The CDR3 DNA is TGTGCCAGTAGTATCGGCTCGGGGGCAGATACGCAGTATTTT.

The V and J genes are TRBV5-1 and TRBJ2-7; D may be TRBD1 or TRBD2 (5 bases each). This CDR3 is 13 amino acids long. Germline V gene sequence: CDR1 SGHRS, CDR2 YFSETQ. V was shortened by 2 bases and J by 5 bases, with 11 bases between the two germline ends. DNA of the CDR3: TGCGCCAGCAGCTTCCCCCGAGGGGACGAGCAGTACTTC. It yields the protein CASSFPRGDEQYF.

The CDR3, as DNA: TGTGCCAGCAGTTACTCGACAGGGTTGGAGACCCAGTACTTC. Translating it yields CASSYSTGLETQYF. The chain carries TRBV6-6 and TRBJ2-5; 7 bases match TRBD1. The CDR3 loop spans 14 amino acids. The V segment lost 0 bases and the J segment 5 bases; nucleotides outside the gene matches: 3. CDR1 MNHNY and CDR2 SVGAGI come from the germline V gene (reference sequence).

This clone was counted once. V is TRBV6-6 and J is TRBJ2-1; TRBD1 matches 8 bases. From germline, CDR1 is MNHNY and CDR2 SVGAGI (reference sequence). Trimming at V came to 2 bases and at J to 9 bases, leaving 6 bases not matched to a gene. The CDR3 extends over 14 amino acids. The CDR3 nucleotides are TGTGCCAGCAGTTACCCCGGACAGGGTAGTGAGCAGTTCTTC. Residues: CASSYPGQGSEQFF.

The chain is built from TRBV10-1 and TRBJ2-5; no clear D gene. The CDR3 runs 14 residues. Germline V CDR1 and CDR2: WNHNN, SYGVQD (reference sequence). Trimming took 0 bases from V and 5 from J, leaving 10 bases between them. CDR3 nucleotide sequence: TGCGCCAGCAGTGAGTCCTTTGGATCGGAGACCCAGTACTTC. This sequence encodes CASSESFGSETQYF.

CDR3 nucleotides: TGTGCCAGCAGCGTAGCAGGGACAGGGGGACTAAACACCATATATTTT. Protein product: CASSVAGTGGLNTIYF. The chain employs TRBV9 and TRBJ1-3; 11 nucleotides line up with TRBD1. The germline V gene has CDR1 SGDLS and CDR2 YYNGEE. The ends lost 0 bases at V and 6 bases at J; junction bases unmatched: 5. This CDR3 region has 16 residues.

The chain employs TRBV28 and TRBJ1-4; a weak D match, TRBD1 (6 bases). V lost 6 bases to trimming and J lost 6 bases, with 17 bases between them. This CDR3 comprises 15 residues. CDR1 and CDR2 (germline): MDHEN, SYDVKM. Here the CDR3 reads CASSLPQGYDEKLFF. Written as DNA, the CDR3 is TGTGCCAGCAGCCTCCCCCAGGGGTACGATGAAAAACTGTTTTTT.

The J gene is TRBJ2-7, the V gene TRBV19; possibly TRBD1 or TRBD2 for D (5 bases each). Deletions cut 10 bases from V and 2 bases from J, with 15 bases between. Germline V gene lookup returns CDR1 LNHDA and CDR2 SQIVND (reference sequence). The CDR3 contains 13 residues. CDR3 in amino acids: CATSRDETYEQYF. The CDR3 DNA reads TGTGCCACATCCCGGGACGAGACCTACGAGCAGTACTTC.

The rearrangement uses TRBV9 and TRBJ2-7; either TRBD1 or TRBD2 may supply D (6 bases each). Between the trimmed V and J ends, which lost 0 bases and 4 bases, there was a span of 11 bases. Per the germline V gene, CDR1 is SGDLS and CDR2 is YYNGEE. The CDR3 has 14 residues. The CDR3 protein is CASSVAEGGYEQYF. CDR3 DNA sequence: TGTGCCAGCAGCGTAGCCGAGGGGGGATACGAGCAGTACTTC.

The chain links TRBV7-3 to TRBJ2-3; D is tentatively TRBD1 or TRBD2 (6 bases each). This CDR3 has 13 amino acids. Trimming shortened V by 5 bases and J by 6 bases, and 12 bases separated the two germline ends. In germline, CDR1 is SGHTA, CDR2 FQGTGA. This CDR3 is CASSERRGDTQYF. CDR3 in DNA: TGTGCCAGCAGCGAGAGGAGGGGGGATACGCAGTATTTT.

J is TRBJ1-3 and V is TRBV18; D ambiguous. The germline CDR1 and CDR2 sequences are KGHSH and LQKENI. This CDR3 is built from 20 residues. The ends were cut back, 2 bases at V and 0 bases at J, with 23 bases in the middle. The CDR3: CASSPVLSIQGETSGNTIYF. The CDR3 DNA reads as TGTGCCAGCTCACCAGTCCTTAGCATCCAAGGAGAGACCTCTGGAAACACCATATATTTT.